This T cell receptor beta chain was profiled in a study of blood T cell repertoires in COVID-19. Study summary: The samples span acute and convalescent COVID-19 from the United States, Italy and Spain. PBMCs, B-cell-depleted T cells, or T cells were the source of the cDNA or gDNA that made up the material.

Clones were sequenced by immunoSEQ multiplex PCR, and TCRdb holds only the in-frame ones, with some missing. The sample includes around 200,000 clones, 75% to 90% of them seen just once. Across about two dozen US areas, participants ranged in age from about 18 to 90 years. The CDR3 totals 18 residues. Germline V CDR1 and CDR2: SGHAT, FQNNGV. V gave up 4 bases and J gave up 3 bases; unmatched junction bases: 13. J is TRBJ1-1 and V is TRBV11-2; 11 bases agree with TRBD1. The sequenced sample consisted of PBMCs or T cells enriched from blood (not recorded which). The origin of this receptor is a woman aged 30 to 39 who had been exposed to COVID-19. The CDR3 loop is CASSSTGTGGIRDTEAFF. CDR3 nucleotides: TGTGCCAGCAGCTCCACCGGGACAGGGGGTATAAGGGACACTGAAGCTTTCTTT.